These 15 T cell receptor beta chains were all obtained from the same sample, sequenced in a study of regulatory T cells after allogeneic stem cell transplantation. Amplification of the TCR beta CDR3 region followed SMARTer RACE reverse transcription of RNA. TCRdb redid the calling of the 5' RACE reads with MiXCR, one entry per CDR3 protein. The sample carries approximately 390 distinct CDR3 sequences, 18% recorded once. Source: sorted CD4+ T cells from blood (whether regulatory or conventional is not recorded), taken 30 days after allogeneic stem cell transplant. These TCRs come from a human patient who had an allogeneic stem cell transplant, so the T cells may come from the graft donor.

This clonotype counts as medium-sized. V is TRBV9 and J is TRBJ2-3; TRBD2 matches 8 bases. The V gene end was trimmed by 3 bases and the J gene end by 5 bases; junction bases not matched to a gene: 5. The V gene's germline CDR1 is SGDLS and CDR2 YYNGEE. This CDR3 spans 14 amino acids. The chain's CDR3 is CASSAGGAIDTQYF. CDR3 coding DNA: TGTGCCAGCAGCGCGGGGGGGGCTATAGATACGCAGTATTTT.

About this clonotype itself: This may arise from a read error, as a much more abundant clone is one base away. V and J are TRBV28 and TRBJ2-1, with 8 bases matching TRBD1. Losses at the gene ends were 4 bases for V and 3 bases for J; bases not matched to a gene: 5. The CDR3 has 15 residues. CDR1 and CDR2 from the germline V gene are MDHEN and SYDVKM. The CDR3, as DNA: TGTGCCAGCAGTTCTTCAGGGGGCAACTACAATGAGCAGTTCTTC. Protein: CASSSSGGNYNEQFF.

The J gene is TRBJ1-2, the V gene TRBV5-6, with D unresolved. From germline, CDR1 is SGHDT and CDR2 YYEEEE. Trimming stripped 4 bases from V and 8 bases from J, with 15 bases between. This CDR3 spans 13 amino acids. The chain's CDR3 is CASSQSAFLGYTF. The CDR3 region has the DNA TGTGCCAGCAGCCAGTCAGCATTTCTGGGCTACACCTTC.

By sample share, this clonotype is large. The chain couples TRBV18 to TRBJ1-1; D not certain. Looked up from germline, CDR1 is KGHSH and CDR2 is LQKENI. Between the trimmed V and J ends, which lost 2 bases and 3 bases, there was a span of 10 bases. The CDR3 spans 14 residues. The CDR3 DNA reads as TGTGCCAGCTCACCAGTGGGTACGGACACTGAAGCTTTCTTT. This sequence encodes CASSPVGTDTEAFF.

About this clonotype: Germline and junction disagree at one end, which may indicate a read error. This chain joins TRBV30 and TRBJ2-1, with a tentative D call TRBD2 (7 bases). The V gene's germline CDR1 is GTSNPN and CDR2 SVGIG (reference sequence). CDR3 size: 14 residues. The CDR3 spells CVWSGGGAYNERFF. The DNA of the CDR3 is TGTGTCTGGAGTGGAGGGGGGGCCTACAATGAGCGGTTCTTC.

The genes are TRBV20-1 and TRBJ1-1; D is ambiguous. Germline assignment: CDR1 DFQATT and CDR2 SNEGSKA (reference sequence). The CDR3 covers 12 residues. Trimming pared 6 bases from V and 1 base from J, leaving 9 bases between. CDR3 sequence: CSAPKENTEAFF. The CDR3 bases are TGCAGTGCCCCAAAGGAGAACACTGAAGCTTTCTTT.

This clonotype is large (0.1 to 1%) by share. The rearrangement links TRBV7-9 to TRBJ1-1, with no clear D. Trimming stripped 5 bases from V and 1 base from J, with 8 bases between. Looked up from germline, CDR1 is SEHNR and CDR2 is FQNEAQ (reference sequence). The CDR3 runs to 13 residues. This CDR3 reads CASSGRRNTEAFF. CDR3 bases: TGTGCCAGCAGCGGACGGAGGAACACTGAAGCTTTCTTT.

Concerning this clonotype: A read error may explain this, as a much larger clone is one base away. The DNA of the CDR3 is TGCGCCAGCAGCCGCTCAACTAGCACCAAAAGCATTCAGTACTTC. Translation gives CASSRSTSTKSIQYF. The chain carries TRBV5-1 and TRBJ2-4; possible D gene TRBD2, 6 bases. The CDR3 runs to 15 residues. Germline lookup yields CDR1 SGHRS and CDR2 YFSETQ. The variable domain in full, completed from reference TRBV5-1 and TRBJ2-4, reads KAGVTQTPRYLIKTRGQQVTLSCSPISGHRSVSWYQQTPGQGLQFLFEYFSETQRNKGNFPGRFSGRQFSNSRSEMNVSTLELGDSALYLCASSRSTSTKSIQYFGAGTRLSVL.

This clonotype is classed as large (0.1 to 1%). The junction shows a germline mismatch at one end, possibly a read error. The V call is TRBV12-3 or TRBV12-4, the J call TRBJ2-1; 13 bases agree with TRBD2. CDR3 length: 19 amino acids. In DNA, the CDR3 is TGTGCCAGCAGTTTTCTCCCGACTAGCGGGGGGTTGGGGTACAATGAGCAGCTCTTC. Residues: CASSFLPTSGGLGYNEQLF.

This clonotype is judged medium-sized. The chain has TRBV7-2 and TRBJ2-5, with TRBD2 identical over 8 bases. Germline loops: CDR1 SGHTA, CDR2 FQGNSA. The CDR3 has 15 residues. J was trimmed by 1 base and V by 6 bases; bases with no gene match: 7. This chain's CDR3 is CASSRVAGFQETQYF. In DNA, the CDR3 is TGTGCCAGCAGTCGCGTAGCGGGGTTCCAAGAGACCCAGTACTTC.

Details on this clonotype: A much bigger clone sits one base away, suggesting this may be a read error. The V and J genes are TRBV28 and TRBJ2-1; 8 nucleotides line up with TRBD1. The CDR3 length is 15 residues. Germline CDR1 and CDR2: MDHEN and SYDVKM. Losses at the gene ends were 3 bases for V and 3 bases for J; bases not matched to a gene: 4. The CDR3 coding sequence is TGTGCCAGCAGTTTTCCAGGGGGCAACTACAATGAGCAGTTCTTC. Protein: CASSFPGGNYNEQFF.

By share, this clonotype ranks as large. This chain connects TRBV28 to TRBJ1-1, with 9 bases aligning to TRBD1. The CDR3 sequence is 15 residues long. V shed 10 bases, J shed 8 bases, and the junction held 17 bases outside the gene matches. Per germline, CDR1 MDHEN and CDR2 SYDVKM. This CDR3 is CAILDGTGKFREAFF. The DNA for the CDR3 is TGTGCCATCCTCGACGGGACAGGGAAGTTTCGAGAAGCTTTCTTT.

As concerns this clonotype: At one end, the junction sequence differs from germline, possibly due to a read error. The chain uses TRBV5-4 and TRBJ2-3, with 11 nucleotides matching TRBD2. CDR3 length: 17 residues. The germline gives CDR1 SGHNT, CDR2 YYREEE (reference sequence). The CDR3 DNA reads TGTGCCAGTAGCTTTCCAACTAGCGGGAGACTCACGGATACGCAGTATTTT. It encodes CASSFPTSGRLTDTQYF.

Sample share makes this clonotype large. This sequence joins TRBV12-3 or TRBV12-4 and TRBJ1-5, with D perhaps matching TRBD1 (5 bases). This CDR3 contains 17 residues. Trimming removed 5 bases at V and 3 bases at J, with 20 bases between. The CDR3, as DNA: TGTGCCAGCAGTCAACAGGTCCGGGGATTTGCCAATCAGCCCCAGCATTTT. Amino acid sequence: CASSQQVRGFANQPQHF.

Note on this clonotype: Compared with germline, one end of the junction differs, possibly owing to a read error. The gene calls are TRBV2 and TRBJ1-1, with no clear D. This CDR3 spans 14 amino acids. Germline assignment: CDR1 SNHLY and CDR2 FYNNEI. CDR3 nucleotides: TGTGCCAGCAGCCCCCTGGGGAGAAGGACTGGAGCTTTCTTT. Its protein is CASSPLGRRTGAFF. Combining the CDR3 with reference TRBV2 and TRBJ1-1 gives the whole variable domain EPEVTQTPSHQVTQMGQEVILRCVPISNHLYFYWYRQILGQKVEFLVSFYNNEISEKSEIFDDQFSVERPDGSNFTLKIRSTKLEDSAMYFCASSPLGRRTGAFFGQGTRLTVV.